This T cell receptor beta chain was profiled in a study of Ad26.COV2.S vaccination and SARS-CoV-2 variants. Overall study: Recipients of Ad26.COV2.S got it intramuscularly, once or twice 56 days apart.

Assay: immunoSEQ multiplex PCR; the TCRdb copy retains only in-frame clones and omits some. The sample yields 300,000 to 400,000 clones, about 85% seen once. Study results and caveats: Spike-specific TCR breadth was greater after Ad26.COV2.S than placebo. Post-vaccination breadth of spike-specific CD8+ and CD4+ T cell responses was reportedly substantial.

As to treatment: over 15 received Ad26.COV2.S at low or high dose, single or two shots; several received placebo; per-sample allocation not given. Sampling occurred on day 63 after the first vaccine or placebo injection. CDR3 length equals 15 residues. Per germline, CDR1 SNHLY and CDR2 FYNNEI. V lost 5 bases and J lost 3, with 13 bases in between. The table lists this clone with a count of one. Its antigen remains unidentified. The sample here was peripheral blood, taken in a trial of Ad26.COV2.S vaccine versus placebo. The origin of this receptor is a person between 18 and 65 years old who received the Ad26.COV2.S COVID-19 vaccine or a placebo. This chain uses TRBV2 with TRBJ1-4; a possible D gene is TRBD1 (6 bases). The CDR3 sequence: CASSRAGAANEKLFF. The CDR3 nucleotides read TGTGCCAGCAGTAGGGCGGGGGCGGCTAATGAAAAACTGTTTTTT.